Presented here are 32 T cell receptor beta chains from one specimen sequenced in a study of blood T cell repertoires in COVID-19 (dated by TCRdb to the early 2020s). Preparation of the library involved the immunoSEQ multiplex PCR assay. The source is immuneACCESS, and TCRdb retained only in-frame sequences with V and J called. Part of the clones is not carried over; for the studies checked, unresolved V genes explain less than half of this, and the remainder is unexplained. This sample gives 220,000 or so clones in total; about 83% of them show up just once. The top ten constitute 2% to 2.5% of the sample. The sample comprised PBMCs or T cells enriched from blood (not recorded which). The receptors stem from a woman aged 45-65 years who had recovered from COVID-19.

Points on this clone: A clone one base away is much larger, so this may be a read error. The chain carries TRBV29-1 and TRBJ1-2; D is unclear. The CDR3 covers 13 residues. V shed 4 bases and J shed 2 bases, with 11 bases lying between them. The germline CDR1 and CDR2 sequences are SQVTM and ANQGSEA. The CDR3 loop is CSVGVDGNYGYTF. As DNA, the CDR3 is TGCAGCGTTGGCGTAGACGGGAACTATGGCTACACCTTC.

The CDR3 sequence is CASSLAGTSVETQYF. The CDR3 DNA follows: TGCGCCAGCAGCTTGGCCGGGACTAGCGTCGAGACCCAGTACTTC. This chain links TRBV5-1 with TRBJ2-5; 10 bases match TRBD2. CDR1 SGHRS and CDR2 YFSETQ come from the germline V gene. There are 15 residues in the CDR3. V was clipped by 0 bases and J by 5 bases; unmatched bases: 4.

The CDR3 bases are TGCGCCAGCAGCCAAGTCGGGACAGGGGCAATGAGGGAGACCCAGTACTTC. Translated: CASSQVGTGAMRETQYF. The V gene is TRBV4-1, the J gene TRBJ2-5; TRBD1 matches 10 bases. Germline V gene lookup returns CDR1 MGHRA and CDR2 YSYEKL. This CDR3 comprises 17 residues. Trimming removed 1 base from V and 5 bases from J; junction bases left unmatched: 10.

The chain uses TRBV28 and TRBJ1-2, with 8 bases matching TRBD1. This CDR3 has 14 residues. Germline V gene data show CDR1 as MDHEN and CDR2 as SYDVKM. J lost 8 bases, V lost 1 base, and 6 bases had no gene match. CDR3 DNA sequence: TGTGCCAGCAGTTTATCAGGGGGCTTCTACGGCTACACCTTC. It encodes CASSLSGGFYGYTF.

CDR3 protein: CASIRDRDTGELFF. The CDR3 DNA follows: TGTGCCAGCATCCGGGACAGGGACACCGGGGAGCTGTTTTTT. The rearrangement links TRBV6-5 to TRBJ2-2, with 9 bases matching TRBD1. The germline V gene encodes CDR1 MNHEY and CDR2 SVGAGI. Unmatched junction bases numbered 3, after V lost 7 bases and J lost 3 bases. CDR3 size: 14 residues.

The genes are TRBV5-1 and TRBJ2-7; D is undetermined. Trimming removed 1 base from V and 1 base from J, with 6 bases in between. Germline V CDR1 and CDR2: SGHRS, YFSETQ. This CDR3 has 13 amino acids. DNA for the CDR3: TGCGCCAGCAGCTTGCAGTCATCCTACGAGCAGTACTTC. It encodes CASSLQSSYEQYF.

J is TRBJ2-2 and V is TRBV5-4, with TRBD2 matching 11 bases. The ends lost 4 bases at V and 0 bases at J; junction bases unmatched: 5. The CDR3 consists of 17 residues. Germline assignment: CDR1 SGHNT and CDR2 YYREEE (reference sequence). CDR3 DNA: TGTGCCAGCAGCCCCAAACTAGCGGGAGCGAACACCGGGGAGCTGTTTTTT. It yields the protein CASSPKLAGANTGELFF.

In this sample, this clone turned up a few times. This chain connects TRBV25-1 to TRBJ1-6, with a weak D call TRBD1 (5 bases). CDR1 and CDR2 (germline): MGHDK, SYGVNS. V lost 6 bases and J lost 9, with 15 bases in between. This CDR3 comprises 14 residues. In DNA, the CDR3 is TGTGCCAGCAGCTCTACACAGGTCCCTTCACCCCTCCACTTT. It is translated as CASSSTQVPSPLHF. Based on the CDR3 plus reference TRBV25-1 and TRBJ1-6, the full variable domain is EADIYQTPRYLVIGTGKKITLECSQTMGHDKMYWYQQDPGMELHLIHYSYGVNSTEKGDLSSESTVSRIRTEHFPLTLESARPSHTSQYLCASSSTQVPSPLHFGNGTRLTVT.

As DNA, the CDR3 is TGTGCCAGCAGACCGGGAGGTAGTGGAGAGACCCAGTACTTC. Protein product: CASRPGGSGETQYF. The V gene is TRBV7-2, the J gene TRBJ2-5, with TRBD2 matching over 7 bases. V lost 6 bases to trimming and J lost 4 bases; unmatched junction nucleotides: 8. CDR3 size: 14 residues. Looked up from germline, CDR1 is SGHTA and CDR2 is FQGNSA. Drawing the rest from reference TRBV7-2 and TRBJ2-5, the complete variable domain is GAGVSQSPSNKVTEKGKDVELRCDPISGHTALYWYRQSLGQGLEFLIYFQGNSAPDKSGLPSDRFSAERTGGSVSTLTIQRTQQEDSAVYLCASRPGGSGETQYFGPGTRLLVL.

The chain carries TRBV5-6 and TRBJ1-5, with TRBD1 matching 10 bases. The trim removed 3 bases at V and 4 bases at J, leaving 4 bases unmatched. Germline CDR1 and CDR2: SGHDT and YYEEEE. The CDR3 runs 15 residues. The CDR3 sequence: CASSYGTGANQPQHF. The CDR3, as DNA: TGTGCCAGCAGCTACGGGACAGGGGCAAATCAGCCCCAGCATTTT.

The gene calls are TRBV7-2 and TRBJ2-7, with 9 positions matching TRBD1. Germline CDR1 and CDR2: SGHTA and FQGNSA. This CDR3 comprises 14 residues. Trimming took 5 bases from V and 4 from J; bases not matched to a gene: 6. CDR3: CASSAWTGDYEQYF. CDR3 nucleotide sequence: TGTGCCAGCAGCGCCTGGACAGGGGATTACGAGCAGTACTTC.

This sequence joins TRBV5-1 and TRBJ2-5, with D possibly matching TRBD2 (7 bases). This CDR3 region has 16 residues. From germline, CDR1 is SGHRS and CDR2 YFSETQ. V was pared by 1 base and J by 4 bases, with 17 bases between. In nucleotides, the CDR3 is TGCGCCAGCAGCTTGTTTGGGGGGGGCTCTGTAGAGACCCAGTACTTC. Protein product: CASSLFGGGSVETQYF.

This chain uses TRBV5-8 with TRBJ2-5; 9 bases line up with TRBD1. The germline gives CDR1 SGHTS, CDR2 YDEGEE. V was pared by 1 base and J by 4 bases, with 5 bases of the junction left unmatched. The CDR3 sequence is 15 residues long. CDR3 sequence (DNA): TGTGCCAGCAGCTTGTTACAGGGGGCACCAGAGACCCAGTACTTC. Its protein product is CASSLLQGAPETQYF.

V and J are TRBV19 and TRBJ2-7; 10 bases are shared with TRBD1. CDR3 length: 16 residues. Trimming cost V 6 bases and J 4 bases; bases outside gene matches: 12. CDR1 is LNHDA and CDR2 is SQIVND in the germline V gene (reference sequence). The DNA for the CDR3 is TGTGCCAGTAGCTCGGGACAGGGGCTGCTTCCGTACGAGCAGTACTTC. Amino acid sequence: CASSSGQGLLPYEQYF.

This chain links TRBV6-5 with TRBJ2-1, with 8 bases fitting TRBD1. The CDR3 spans 14 residues. CDR1 is MNHEY and CDR2 is SVGAGI in the germline V gene. V lost 7 bases to trimming and J lost 4 bases; unmatched junction nucleotides: 6. The CDR3 region has the DNA TGTGCCAGCACTCAACAGGGGGAGTACAATGAGCAGTTCTTC. It codes for CASTQQGEYNEQFF.

This clone was counted a single time. This chain links TRBV28 with TRBJ2-1, with D perhaps matching TRBD1 (7 bases). Germline V CDR1 and CDR2: MDHEN, SYDVKM. The CDR3 extends over 18 amino acids. V was pared by 5 bases and J by 6 bases, with 26 bases between. In nucleotides, the CDR3 is TGTGCCAGCAGTGCCCGGCGGAGGGGGCAGAGGGTGGTCAATGAGCAGTTCTTC. Its protein is CASSARRRGQRVVNEQFF.

The V call is TRBV10-1, the J call TRBJ2-4, with D possibly TRBD1 on 6 matching bases. The CDR3 is made up of 13 amino acids. The V end lost 6 bases, the J end lost 7 bases, and 13 bases lay between the germline ends. The V gene's germline CDR1 is WNHNN and CDR2 SYGVQD (reference sequence). This chain's CDR3 is CASRKTGMNIQYF. In DNA form, the CDR3 reads TGCGCCAGCAGAAAAACAGGGATGAACATTCAGTACTTC.

V gene TRBV4-1 combines with J gene TRBJ2-5, with 13 bases that match TRBD2. After removal of 4 bases from V and 0 bases from J, the junction contained 8 bases not matched to a gene. CDR1 MGHRA and CDR2 YSYEKL come from the germline V gene. This CDR3 has 18 amino acids. In DNA, the CDR3 is TGCGCCAGCAGCCCAAAGACTAGCGGGGGGCTTTACCAAGAGACCCAGTACTTC. Residues: CASSPKTSGGLYQETQYF.

The gene calls are TRBV19 and TRBJ1-5; D is undetermined. This CDR3 has 16 residues. Per the germline V gene, CDR1 is LNHDA and CDR2 is SQIVND (reference sequence). Trimming cost V 3 bases and J 2 bases, with 14 bases left between them. CDR3 region: CASSMGGSRGNQPQHF. The CDR3 DNA reads TGTGCCAGTAGTATGGGAGGGTCAAGGGGCAATCAGCCCCAGCATTTT.

The CDR3 sequence: CASSPQTSGRADTQYF. CDR3 DNA sequence: TGTGCCAGCAGCCCGCAGACTAGCGGGAGGGCAGATACGCAGTATTTT. The J gene is TRBJ2-3, the V gene TRBV14; TRBD2 matches 14 bases. CDR1 and CDR2 (germline): SGHDN, FVKESK. V was pared by 4 bases and J by 4 bases, with 4 bases of the junction left unmatched. The CDR3 is 16 amino acids.

The chain uses TRBV28 and TRBJ2-7; TRBD1 aligns across 12 bases. The junction had 7 bases not matched to a gene; V was cut back by 4 bases and J by 6 bases. This CDR3 has 15 amino acids. The germline V gene encodes CDR1 MDHEN and CDR2 SYDVKM. CDR3: CASSSPGQGAFEQYF. CDR3 bases: TGTGCCAGCAGTTCCCCGGGACAGGGGGCGTTCGAGCAGTACTTC.

This chain links TRBV27 with TRBJ2-1; 7 bases map to TRBD1. The CDR3 loop spans 12 amino acids. Germline CDR1 reads MNHEY; CDR2 reads SMNVEV (reference sequence). V dropped 7 bases and J dropped 4; count of bases not matched to a gene: 1. CDR3 nucleotides: TGTGCCAGCAAGACAGGGTACAATGAGCAGTTCTTC. The encoded protein is CASKTGYNEQFF.

This chain joins TRBV4-1 and TRBJ2-7, with 10 positions matching TRBD2. V dropped 3 bases and J dropped 2; count of bases not matched to a gene: 7. The length of the CDR3 is 16 residues. Germline V CDR1 and CDR2: MGHRA, YSYEKL. The CDR3 DNA follows: TGCGCCAGCAGCCAGGCTGTGGGACTAGCGACCTACGAGCAGTACTTC. Its protein is CASSQAVGLATYEQYF.

This chain uses TRBV11-1 with TRBJ2-5, with no clear D. With 5 bases removed from V and 2 bases from J, the gap between germline ends came to 9 bases. Looked up from germline, CDR1 is SGHAT and CDR2 is FQDESV (reference sequence). The CDR3 consists of 13 residues. The CDR3 sequence is CASSSLVQETQYF. The CDR3 DNA is TGTGCCAGCAGCAGCCTAGTGCAAGAGACCCAGTACTTC. Combining the CDR3 with reference TRBV11-1 and TRBJ2-5 gives the whole variable domain EAEVAQSPRYKITEKSQAVAFWCDPISGHATLYWYRQILGQGPELLVQFQDESVVDDSQLPKDRFSAERLKGVDSTLKIQPAELGDSAMYLCASSSLVQETQYFGPGTRLLVL.

This clone has just a few counts. The CDR3 sequence is CASSPGDYGYTF. For the CDR3, the DNA is TGTGCCAGCAGCCCAGGGGACTATGGCTACACCTTC. This chain links TRBV6-5 with TRBJ1-2; possibly TRBD1 for D (6 bases). CDR3 length equals 12 residues. Germline values: CDR1 MNHEY, CDR2 SVGAGI. V dropped 6 bases and J dropped 3 bases, with 8 bases sitting between them.

Regarding this clone: At one of its ends the junction is not consistent with the germline gene, which may arise from a read error. The chain uses TRBV6-1 and TRBJ1-3; D gene uncertain. This CDR3 spans 17 amino acids. Per the germline V gene, CDR1 is MNHNS and CDR2 is SASEGT. CDR3 residues: CASSEHLRWSSGNAIYF. In DNA form, the CDR3 reads TGTGCCAGCAGTGAACATTTGAGGTGGAGCTCTGGAAACGCCATATATTTT.

CDR3 in amino acids: CASSLAGRDTIYF. The CDR3 DNA reads TGTGCCAGCAGCTTGGCTGGGAGGGACACCATATATTTT. The chain uses TRBV5-5 and TRBJ1-3, with D uncertain. This CDR3 is 13 amino acids long. The V gene's germline CDR1 is SGHKS and CDR2 YYEKEE (reference sequence). The germline V and J ends were trimmed by 0 bases and 8 bases, with 9 bases remaining between them. The complete variable domain, with remaining parts taken from reference TRBV5-5 and TRBJ1-3, reads DAGVTQSPTHLIKTRGQQVTLRCSPISGHKSVSWYQQVLGQGPQFIFQYYEKEERGRGNFPDRFSARQFPNYSSELNVNALLLGDSALYLCASSLAGRDTIYFGEGSWLTVV.

This chain joins TRBV3-1 (or the pseudogene TRBV3-2) and TRBJ2-1; perhaps TRBD2 as D (5 bases). The germline CDR1 and CDR2 sequences are LGHDT and YNNKEL (reference sequence). This CDR3 is 13 amino acids long. V dropped 0 bases and J dropped 7 bases, with 7 bases sitting between them. In DNA form, the CDR3 reads TGTGCCAGCAGCCAAGAGTGGGAGAATGAGCAGTTCTTC. This sequence encodes CASSQEWENEQFF.

The genes are TRBV27 and TRBJ1-2; D might be TRBD1 (6 bases). The V end lost 5 bases, the J end lost 7 bases, and 11 bases lay between the germline ends. Germline CDR1 and CDR2: MNHEY and SMNVEV (reference sequence). The CDR3 covers 12 residues. The CDR3 reads CASSIRGSGYTF. CDR3 in DNA: TGTGCCAGCAGTATCAGGGGTTCTGGCTACACCTTC.

The V and J genes are TRBV2 and TRBJ2-1; 8 bases match TRBD1. The CDR3 is made up of 19 amino acids. CDR1 and CDR2 from the germline V gene are SNHLY and FYNNEI. Trimming took 5 bases from V and 9 from J; bases not matched to a gene: 24. Here the CDR3 DNA reads TGTGCCAGCAGTTCTACGAATGCCGCCGGACAGGGATACCGGATTGAGCAGTTCTTC. Residues: CASSSTNAAGQGYRIEQFF.

This chain uses TRBV6-5 with TRBJ1-4, with D perhaps matching TRBD1 (5 bases). Trimming shortened V by 6 bases and J by 4 bases, and 15 bases separated the two germline ends. The CDR3 covers 15 residues. In germline, CDR1 is MNHEY, CDR2 SVGAGI. In DNA form, the CDR3 reads TGTGCCAGCAGCAAAGACAGATCGATTAATGAAAAACTGTTTTTT. Its translation is CASSKDRSINEKLFF.

This chain connects TRBV4-1 to TRBJ2-3, with D hard to call. From germline, CDR1 is MGHRA and CDR2 YSYEKL. Trimming removed 3 bases from V and 0 bases from J, with 13 bases in between. The CDR3 has 16 residues. In DNA form, the CDR3 reads TGCGCCAGCAGCCAGCCCCTGACGGAGAGCACAGATACGCAGTATTTT. As protein: CASSQPLTESTDTQYF.